This record looks at one T cell receptor beta chain sequence and its context. As yet, its antigen is unknown. Three rounds of nested PCR, following a modified ARM-PCR protocol, produced the TCRbeta library. From the multiplex PCR reads, TCRdb called clonotypes with MiXCR, one entry per CDR3 protein. The sample includes 80,000 or so distinct CDR3 sequences, 80% to 90% of them seen just once. These data belong to a study of tumor and adjacent non-tumor tissue in lung cancer. The study, taken as a whole, reports: Tumor repertoires had a smaller top 100 clone share than normal lung. Patients with more diverse tumor TCRs had worse survival. Significantly higher TCR diversity was found in tumor than normal lung.

The CDR3 sequence is 17 residues long. V trimming: 4 bases; J trimming: 9 bases; junction bases outside the gene matches: 13. RNA was extracted from bulk tissue without any cell sorting. The normal lung tissue was taken more than 3 cm from the tumor edge. Newly diagnosed lung cancer patients had thoracic surgery in China, August–late 2014, without prior chemotherapy. The chain links TRBV12-3 or TRBV12-4 to TRBJ2-1; 12 positions agree with TRBD1. The source material was distant non-tumor lung tissue. The clonotype comes from a man in his 60s with non-small cell lung cancer. This CDR3 is CASSSPGQGAPKAEQFF. DNA of the CDR3: TGTGCCAGCAGTTCTCCGGGACAGGGGGCTCCCAAGGCTGAGCAGTTCTTC.